This TCR beta chain was retrieved from a study of cytomegalovirus exposure and HLA in healthy donors. Study as a whole: A prior analysis found 117 million unique TCR beta sequences from 170 million or so T cells.

CDR1 and CDR2 from the germline V gene are SGHDT and YYEEEE. CDR3 length: 13 amino acids. Between the trimmed V and J ends, which lost 5 bases and 7 bases, there was a span of 13 bases. Notes on the study in general: In a later analysis, at a false discovery rate of 0.05, fewer than 20,000 TCR beta sequences were associated with HLA alleles. Further analysis was carried out later, and it showed several of the most significant clusters appearing linked to common viral pathogens. Earlier analysis yielded a pattern in which most TCR beta V segments were productive about 87% or about 30% of the time.

Note on this clone: Its target is not known.

With 60 Vbeta and 13 Jbeta primers, the PCR was carried out. Using immunoSEQ multiplex PCR, the repertoire was profiled, and TCRdb retains in-frame clones only, with some absent. The sample has around 200,000 clones, approximately 80% seen once. Specimen: PBMCs. This chain links TRBV5-6 with TRBJ1-5; D perhaps matches TRBD1 (6 bases). The TCR originated in a girl under 18 in good health and CMV-seronegative. The CDR3 DNA is TGTGCCAGCAGTCCTCTCGGACAGCAGCCCCAGCATTTT. Amino acid sequence: CASSPLGQQPQHF.